Given below is one T cell receptor beta chain in context. Its target is not known. RNA transcripts were the template, and TCR beta CDR3 regions were amplified from them. HTBI primers were employed in first-round RT-PCR, then a second-round multiplex PCR followed. TCRdb itself ran the multiplex PCR reads through MiXCR, one entry per CDR3 protein. The repertoire holds over a million distinct CDR3 sequences, with less than 45% as singletons. Hyperthyroidism in these 18- to 65-year-old patients was newly diagnosed, lasting under 2 months. V gave up 2 bases and J gave up 4 bases; unmatched junction bases: 3. The CDR3 consists of 13 residues. Germline assignment: CDR1 DFQATT and CDR2 SNEGSKA (reference sequence). This record belongs to a study of Graves' ophthalmopathy and Graves' hyperthyroidism. Study-level information: No ophthalmopathy within 18 months of follow-up signified stable hyperthyroidism.

Regarding the study as a whole: Among thyroid clonotypes expanded above 0.001 frequency, most also appeared in blood. Ophthalmopathy and stable hyperthyroidism were discriminated by a 13-signature model, with roughly 90% sensitivity and 80% to 84% specificity.

This clonotype was obtained from an adult man with Graves' hyperthyroidism. The chain couples TRBV20-1 to TRBJ2-5; 8 bases fit TRBD2. Sequences were obtained from peripheral blood or thyroid tissue (not recorded which). The CDR3 region has the DNA TGCAGTGCTAGACCGGGAGGGCTAGAGACCCAGTACTTC. Residues: CSARPGGLETQYF.